These 9 T cell receptor beta chains originate from one sample sequenced in a study of blood T cell repertoires in COVID-19. Sequenced by immunoSEQ multiplex PCR; TCRdb stores in-frame clones only, minus some. The sample contains about half a million clones, roughly 87% of which appear only once. Sequencing was performed on peripheral blood. The receptor source for this set is a man younger than 35 with COVID-19, enrolled during active disease.

This chain joins TRBV11-2 and TRBJ2-5, with TRBD1 matching 8 bases. Germline V gene data show CDR1 as SGHAT and CDR2 as FQNNGV. This CDR3 contains 14 residues. The junction had 3 bases not matched to a gene; V was cut back by 1 base and J by 5 bases. This CDR3 is CASSLGTGLETQYF. Written as DNA, the CDR3 is TGTGCCAGCAGCTTAGGGACAGGGTTGGAGACCCAGTACTTC.

The chain links TRBV11-2 to TRBJ2-1; TRBD2 matches at 12 bases. The CDR3 loop spans 17 amino acids. In germline, CDR1 is SGHAT, CDR2 FQNNGV. The V gene end was trimmed by 3 bases and the J gene end by 5 bases; junction bases not matched to a gene: 8. The CDR3, as DNA: TGTGCCAGCAGCTTTGACCGACTAGCGGGGGTGAACAATGAGCAGTTCTTC. Protein sequence: CASSFDRLAGVNNEQFF.

The V gene is TRBV6-2 or TRBV6-3, the J gene TRBJ2-4, with unresolved D. With 4 bases removed from V and 1 base from J, the gap between germline ends came to 2 bases. The CDR3 has 12 amino acids. Germline assignment: CDR1 MNHEY and CDR2 SVGEGT. The CDR3 reads CASSSAKNIQYF. The CDR3 DNA follows: TGTGCCAGCAGTTCTGCCAAAAACATTCAGTACTTC.

A few counts support this clone. The gene calls are TRBV5-1 and TRBJ1-6, with 9 bases lining up with TRBD1. V lost 0 bases and J lost 9; bases outside the gene matches: 7. The length of the CDR3 is 16 residues. CDR1 is SGHRS and CDR2 is YFSETQ in the germline V gene. The CDR3 DNA reads TGCGCCAGCAGCTTGGAACTAACAGGGGGCACTTCACCCCTCCACTTT. It translates to CASSLELTGGTSPLHF.

The J gene is TRBJ1-1, the V gene TRBV27; 9 bases align to TRBD1. Germline V gives CDR1 MNHEY, CDR2 SMNVEV (reference sequence). The CDR3 length is 21 residues. Trimming at V came to 2 bases and at J to 0 bases, leaving 19 bases not matched to a gene. CDR3 amino acids: CASSLRVGQGSHPSMNTEAFF. CDR3 in DNA: TGTGCCAGCAGTTTAAGGGTGGGACAGGGATCCCACCCATCGATGAACACTGAAGCTTTCTTT.

The chain carries TRBV18 and TRBJ2-3, with D possibly being TRBD1 (6 bases). CDR1 and CDR2 from the germline V gene are KGHSH and LQKENI. CDR3 size: 15 residues. V was shortened by 4 bases and J by 4 bases, with 15 bases between the two germline ends. Written as DNA, the CDR3 is TGTGCCAGCTCACGTAGGGGGTGGGCCCCAGATACGCAGTATTTT. Protein: CASSRRGWAPDTQYF.

This clone is a singleton in its sample. The chain employs TRBV18 and TRBJ1-1, with TRBD1 as a possible D gene (6 bases). Germline V gene data show CDR1 as KGHSH and CDR2 as LQKENI. V dropped 2 bases and J dropped 0 bases, with 10 bases sitting between them. The CDR3 consists of 15 residues. The CDR3 sequence: CASSPSWDMNTEAFF. Written as DNA, the CDR3 is TGTGCCAGCTCACCATCGTGGGACATGAACACTGAAGCTTTCTTT.

Note on this clone: This sample also contains other DNA sequences that code for the same CDR3. This chain connects TRBV18 to TRBJ1-5; D unclear. V was shortened by 2 bases and J by 2 bases, with 4 bases between the two germline ends. The CDR3 is 13 residues long. The germline gives CDR1 KGHSH, CDR2 LQKENI. The CDR3 DNA reads as TGTGCCAGCTCACCAGGGCGCAATCAGCCCCAGCATTTT. Its translation: CASSPGRNQPQHF. Full variable domain (remainder filled in from reference TRBV18 and TRBJ1-5): NAGVMQNPRHLVRRRGQEARLRCSPMKGHSHVYWYRQLPEEGLKFMVYLQKENIIDESGMPKERFSAEFPKEGPSILRIQQVVRGDSAAYFCASSPGRNQPQHFGDGTRLSIL.

This chain uses TRBV1 with TRBJ2-1; no DNA check was done on the table's D call, TRBD2. TRBV1 is noted as a pseudogene. The CDR3 spans 17 residues. The CDR3 spells CTSSHVVAGGPKNEQFF. In DNA, the CDR3 is TGCACCAGCAGCCATGTCGTAGCGGGAGGGCCTAAGAATGAGCAGTTCTTC.